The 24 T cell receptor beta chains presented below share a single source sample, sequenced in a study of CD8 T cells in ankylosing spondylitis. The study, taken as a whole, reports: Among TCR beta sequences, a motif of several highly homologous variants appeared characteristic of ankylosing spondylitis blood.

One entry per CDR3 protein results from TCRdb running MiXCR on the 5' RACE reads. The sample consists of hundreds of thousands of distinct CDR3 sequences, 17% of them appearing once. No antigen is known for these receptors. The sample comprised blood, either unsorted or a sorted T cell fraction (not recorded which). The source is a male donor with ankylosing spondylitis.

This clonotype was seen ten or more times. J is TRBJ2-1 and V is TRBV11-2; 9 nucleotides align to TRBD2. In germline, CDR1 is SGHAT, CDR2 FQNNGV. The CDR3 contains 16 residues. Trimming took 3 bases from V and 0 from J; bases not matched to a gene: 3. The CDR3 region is CASSFRRGGSYNEQFF. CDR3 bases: TGTGCCAGCAGCTTTAGGCGGGGGGGCTCCTACAATGAGCAGTTCTTC.

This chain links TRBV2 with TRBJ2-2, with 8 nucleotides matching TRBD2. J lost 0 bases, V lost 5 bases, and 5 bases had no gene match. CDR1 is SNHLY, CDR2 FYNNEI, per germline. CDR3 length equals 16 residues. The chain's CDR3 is CASSSQGLANTGELFF. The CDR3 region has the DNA TGTGCCAGCAGTTCCCAGGGACTAGCGAACACCGGGGAGCTGTTTTTT.

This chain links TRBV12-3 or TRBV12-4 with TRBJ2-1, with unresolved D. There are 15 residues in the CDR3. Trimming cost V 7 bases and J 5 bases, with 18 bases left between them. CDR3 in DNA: TGTGCCAGCAACGTCGTCGGCACGAAAAACAATGAGCAGTTCTTC. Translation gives CASNVVGTKNNEQFF.

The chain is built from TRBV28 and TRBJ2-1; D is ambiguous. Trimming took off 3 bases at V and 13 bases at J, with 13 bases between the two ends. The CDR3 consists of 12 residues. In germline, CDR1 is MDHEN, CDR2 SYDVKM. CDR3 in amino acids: CASSFAMLDQFF. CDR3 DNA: TGTGCCAGCAGTTTCGCAATGTTAGACCAGTTCTTC. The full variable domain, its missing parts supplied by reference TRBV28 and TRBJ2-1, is DVKVTQSSRYLVKRTGEKVFLECVQDMDHENMFWYRQDPGLGLRLIYFSYDVKMKEKGDIPEGYSVSREKKERFSLILESASTNQTSMYLCASSFAMLDQFFGPGTRLTVL.

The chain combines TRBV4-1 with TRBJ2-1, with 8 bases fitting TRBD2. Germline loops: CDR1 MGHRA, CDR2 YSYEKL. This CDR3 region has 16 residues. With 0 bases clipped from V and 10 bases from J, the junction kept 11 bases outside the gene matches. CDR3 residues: CASSQDPSGSAKEQFF. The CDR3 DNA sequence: TGCGCCAGCAGCCAAGATCCCAGCGGGAGCGCAAAAGAGCAGTTCTTC.

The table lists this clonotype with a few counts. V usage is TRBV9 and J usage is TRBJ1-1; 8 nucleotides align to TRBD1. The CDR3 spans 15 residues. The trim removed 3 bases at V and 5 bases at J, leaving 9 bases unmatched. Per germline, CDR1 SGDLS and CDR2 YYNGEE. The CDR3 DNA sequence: TGTGCCAGCAGCGCGCGGGACAGGCTGAGTACTGAAGCTTTCTTT. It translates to CASSARDRLSTEAFF.

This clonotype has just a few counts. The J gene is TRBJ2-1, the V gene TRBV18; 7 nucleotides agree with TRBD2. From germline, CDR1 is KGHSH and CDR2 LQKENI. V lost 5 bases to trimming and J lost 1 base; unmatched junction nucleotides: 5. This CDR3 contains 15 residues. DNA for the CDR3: TGTGCCAGCTCATCAGGACTAGTTTCCTACAATGAGCAGTTCTTC. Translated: CASSSGLVSYNEQFF. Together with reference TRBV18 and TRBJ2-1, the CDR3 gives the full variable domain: NAGVMQNPRHLVRRRGQEARLRCSPMKGHSHVYWYRQLPEEGLKFMVYLQKENIIDESGMPKERFSAEFPKEGPSILRIQQVVRGDSAAYFCASSSGLVSYNEQFFGPGTRLTVL.

The CDR3 DNA reads as TGTGCCAGCACCGCGACAGGGAGCTATGGCTACACCTTC. This gives the protein CASTATGSYGYTF. V and J are TRBV12-3 or TRBV12-4 and TRBJ1-2, with TRBD1 matching 7 bases. The trim removed 7 bases at V and 4 bases at J, leaving 6 bases unmatched. The CDR3 length is 13 residues.

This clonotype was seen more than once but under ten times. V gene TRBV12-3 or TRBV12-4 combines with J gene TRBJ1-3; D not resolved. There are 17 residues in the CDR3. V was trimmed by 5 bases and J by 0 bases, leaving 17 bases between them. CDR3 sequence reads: CASSPTPYQSSGNTIYF. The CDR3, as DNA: TGTGCCAGCAGTCCTACGCCCTACCAGAGCTCTGGAAACACCATATATTTT.

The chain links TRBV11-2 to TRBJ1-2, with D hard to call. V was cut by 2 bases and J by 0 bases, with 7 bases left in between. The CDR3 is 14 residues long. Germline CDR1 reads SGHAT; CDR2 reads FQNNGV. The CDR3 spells CASSLSGPNYGYTF. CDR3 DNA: TGTGCCAGCAGCTTAAGCGGGCCTAACTATGGCTACACCTTC.

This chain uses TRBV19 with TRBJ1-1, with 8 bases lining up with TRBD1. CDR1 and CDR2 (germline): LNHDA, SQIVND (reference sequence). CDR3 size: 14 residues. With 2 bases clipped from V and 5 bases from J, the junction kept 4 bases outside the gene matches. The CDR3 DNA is TGTGCCAGTAGTATAACTCGACAGGGGACTGAAGCTTTCTTT. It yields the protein CASSITRQGTEAFF.

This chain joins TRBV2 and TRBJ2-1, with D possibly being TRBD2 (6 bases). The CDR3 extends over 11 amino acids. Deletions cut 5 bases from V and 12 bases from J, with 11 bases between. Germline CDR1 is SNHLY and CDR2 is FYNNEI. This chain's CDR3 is CASSTGLGQFF. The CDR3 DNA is TGTGCCAGCAGTACGGGACTCGGGCAGTTCTTC. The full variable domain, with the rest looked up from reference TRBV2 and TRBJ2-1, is EPEVTQTPSHQVTQMGQEVILRCVPISNHLYFYWYRQILGQKVEFLVSFYNNEISEKSEIFDDQFSVERPDGSNFTLKIRSTKLEDSAMYFCASSTGLGQFFGPGTRLTVL.

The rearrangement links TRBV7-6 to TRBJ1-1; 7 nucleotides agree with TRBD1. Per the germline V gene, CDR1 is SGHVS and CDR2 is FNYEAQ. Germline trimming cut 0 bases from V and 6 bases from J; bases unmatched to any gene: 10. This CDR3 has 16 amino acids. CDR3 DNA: TGTGCCAGCAGCTTAGCCCCCGTGCAGGGGGTGGCTGAAGCTTTCTTT. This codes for CASSLAPVQGVAEAFF. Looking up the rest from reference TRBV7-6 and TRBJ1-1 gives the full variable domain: GAGVSQSPRYKVTKRGQDVALRCDPISGHVSLYWYRQALGQGPEFLTYFNYEAQQDKSGLPNDRFSAERPEGSISTLTIQRTEQRDSAMYRCASSLAPVQGVAEAFFGQGTRLTVV.

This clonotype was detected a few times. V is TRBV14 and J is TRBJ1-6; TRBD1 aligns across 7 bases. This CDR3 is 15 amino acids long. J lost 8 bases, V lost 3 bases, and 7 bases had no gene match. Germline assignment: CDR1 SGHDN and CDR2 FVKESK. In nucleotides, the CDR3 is TGTGCCAGCAGCCACCCGACAGGGAGGGATTCACCCCTCCACTTT. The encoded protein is CASSHPTGRDSPLHF.

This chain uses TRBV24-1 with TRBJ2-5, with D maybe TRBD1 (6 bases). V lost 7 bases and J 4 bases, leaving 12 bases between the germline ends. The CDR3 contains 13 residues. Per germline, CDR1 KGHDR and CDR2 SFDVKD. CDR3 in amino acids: CATSPGVRETQYF. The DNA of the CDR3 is TGTGCCACCAGCCCAGGGGTGCGAGAGACCCAGTACTTC.

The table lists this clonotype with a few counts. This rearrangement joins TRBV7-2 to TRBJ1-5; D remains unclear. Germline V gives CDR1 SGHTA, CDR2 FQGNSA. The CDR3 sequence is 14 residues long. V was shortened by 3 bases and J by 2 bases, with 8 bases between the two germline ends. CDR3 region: CASSFLYGNQPQHF. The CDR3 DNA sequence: TGTGCCAGCAGCTTTTTATATGGCAATCAGCCCCAGCATTTT.

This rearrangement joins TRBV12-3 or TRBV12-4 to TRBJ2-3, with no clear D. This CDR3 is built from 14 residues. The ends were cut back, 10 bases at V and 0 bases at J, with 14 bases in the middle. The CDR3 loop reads CAIGRSYSTDTQYF. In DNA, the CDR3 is TGTGCCATCGGACGGAGTTATAGCACAGATACGCAGTATTTT.

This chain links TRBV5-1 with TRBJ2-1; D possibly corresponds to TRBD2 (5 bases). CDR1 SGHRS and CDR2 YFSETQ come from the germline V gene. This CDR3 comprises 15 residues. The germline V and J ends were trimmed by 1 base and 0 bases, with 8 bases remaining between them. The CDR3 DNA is TGCGCCAGCAGCTTGTTAGAGGGCTCCTACAATGAGCAGTTCTTC. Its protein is CASSLLEGSYNEQFF.

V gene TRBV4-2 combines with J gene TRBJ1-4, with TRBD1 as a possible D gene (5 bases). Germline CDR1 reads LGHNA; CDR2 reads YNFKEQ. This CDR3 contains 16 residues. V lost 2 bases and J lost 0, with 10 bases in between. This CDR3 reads CASSQSSRATNEKLFF. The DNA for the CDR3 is TGTGCCAGCAGCCAATCCTCCAGGGCAACTAATGAAAAACTGTTTTTT.

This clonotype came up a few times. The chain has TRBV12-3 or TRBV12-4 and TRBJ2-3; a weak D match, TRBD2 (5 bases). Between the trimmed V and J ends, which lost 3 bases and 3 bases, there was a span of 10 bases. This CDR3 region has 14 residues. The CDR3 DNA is TGTGCCAGCAGTTTCTCCAGACTAACAGATACGCAGTATTTT. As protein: CASSFSRLTDTQYF.

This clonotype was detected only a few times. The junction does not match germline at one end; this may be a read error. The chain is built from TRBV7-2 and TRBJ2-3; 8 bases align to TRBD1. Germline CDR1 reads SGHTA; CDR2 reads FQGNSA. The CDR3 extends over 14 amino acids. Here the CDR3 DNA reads TGTGCCAGCAGCTCGGGACAGGTGCCAGATAGGCAGTATTTT. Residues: CASSSGQVPDRQYF.

The DNA of the CDR3 is TGTGCCAGCAGTTGGGGGGGGGACTATGGCTACACCTTC. It codes for CASSWGGDYGYTF. The V gene is TRBV6-6, the J gene TRBJ1-2, with D possibly being TRBD1 (5 bases). The germline V gene has CDR1 MNHNY and CDR2 SVGAGI (reference sequence). This CDR3 region has 13 residues. The ends were cut back, 4 bases at V and 3 bases at J, with 9 bases in the middle.

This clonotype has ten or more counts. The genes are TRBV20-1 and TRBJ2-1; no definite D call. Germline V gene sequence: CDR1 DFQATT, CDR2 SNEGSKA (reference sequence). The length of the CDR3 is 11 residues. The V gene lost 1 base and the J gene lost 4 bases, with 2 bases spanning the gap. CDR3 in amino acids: CSARVYNEQFF. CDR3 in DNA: TGCAGTGCTAGAGTATACAATGAGCAGTTCTTC.

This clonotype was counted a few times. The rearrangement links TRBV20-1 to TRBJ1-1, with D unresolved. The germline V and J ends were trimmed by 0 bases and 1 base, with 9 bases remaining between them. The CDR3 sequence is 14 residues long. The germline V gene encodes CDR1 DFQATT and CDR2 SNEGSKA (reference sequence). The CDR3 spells CSARDPLTNTEAFF. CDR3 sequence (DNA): TGCAGTGCTAGAGATCCACTGACGAACACTGAAGCTTTCTTT.